The entry below describes one TCR beta chain. Its antigen target is currently unknown. Qualities for individual bases were not recorded, and no much larger clone is one base off. TCRbeta CDR3 regions were amplified from genomic DNA using the immunoSEQ Assay, a bias-controlled multiplex PCR. Under the source paper's analysis protocol: Nucleated cell counts per sample were estimated from amplification of reference gene primers within the assay. To quantify the absolute abundance of each unique TCRbeta CDR3 rearrangement, sequence reads were collapsed and filtered. For each sample, productive Simpson clonality was calculated by taking the square root of Simpson's diversity index across productive rearrangements. TCRdb retrieved this table from immuneACCESS and kept in-frame rearrangements only. Not all clones are present; in checked studies, unresolved V genes account for under half, and no reason is known for the remainder. D and trimming were read from the DNA, whereas the V and J calls and clone size are those reported in that table. This sample holds 200,000 or so clones; about 85% were observed only once. Approximately 10% of the sample is in the top ten clones.

The source of the sample is a study of blood T cell repertoires in COVID-19 (dated by TCRdb to between 2020 and 2021). For context, the study as a whole: Collaborator samples came from the United States, Italy and Spain and covered acute and convalescent phases of COVID-19. The samples were drawn from two sources: the first 160 participants of the ongoing ImmuneRACE study, and over 1,000 subjects contributed by 6 global collaborators. Where available, HLA class I and class II types were obtained from metadata supplied by the sample provider rather than from assay-based typing. The repertoires were released in a freely available public database meant as a resource for research on the immune response to SARS-CoV-2. Deeply sampled blood TCRbeta repertoires from subjects exposed to, actively infected with, or recovered from COVID-19 were included in the dataset. The material from the prospective study consisted of cDNA or gDNA derived from T cells, B-cell-depleted T cells, or PBMCs. Sample metadata almost always included a de-identified subject ID, COVID-19 status, age in years and sex. General conclusions and limits of the study: The quantity of clinical and demographic metadata differed by source and by participant and was supplied without curation.

There are 17 amino acids in the CDR3, from cysteine to phenylalanine inclusive. The retained sequence is limited to the CDR3, 51 bases, with the frame set at the first base. V and J are truncated by 5 bases and 2 bases respectively, leaving an intervening sequence of 20 bases. CDR1 is given as SGHVS and CDR2 as FQNEAQ, both from the germline V gene. In Seattle, one collaborating source enrolled patients while the infection was active and tracked those patients longitudinally over the course of disease. Whole blood was collected in K2EDTA tubes by collaborating institutions according to the institutions' own protocols. For TCRbeta analysis, collaborators shipped samples as frozen whole blood, isolated PBMCs, or DNA extracted from either of those sample types.

The sample taken for sequencing was peripheral blood. The rearranged segments are TRBV7-8 and TRBJ2-3, with a weak D call of TRBD2 (7 bases match). The clonotype comes from a woman over 75 with COVID-19, enrolled during active disease. The bases read TGTGCCAGCAGCCGCGGAGTAGGGGGGGGCCACACAGATACGCAGTATTTT. The encoded protein is CASSRGVGGGHTDTQYF.